One and the same sample provided the 27 T cell receptor beta chains below, sequenced in a study of regulatory T cells in long-lasting Graves disease. To make TCR beta libraries, researchers used iRepertoire HTBI primers and Arm-PCR of CDR3 regions. TCRdb redid the calling of the multiplex PCR reads with MiXCR, one entry per CDR3 protein. The sample has approximately 470,000 distinct CDR3 sequences; roughly 17% are singletons. As for time point: newly diagnosed GD, antithyroid drugs for less than 3 months. Generation of the TCR library employed RNA extracted from PBMCs. The data were also submitted as part of a second study, on T cells in Graves' hyperthyroidism and ophthalmopathy.

Sequences were derived from peripheral blood mononuclear cells (PBMCs), sampled at new diagnosis, from a patient treated with antithyroid drugs. The source of these receptors is a middle-aged man with Graves disease.

This clonotype was picked up many times. V and J are TRBV11-3 and TRBJ1-2; D is uncertain. The CDR3 spans 14 residues. Between the trimmed V and J ends, which lost 1 base and 0 bases, there was a span of 6 bases. The germline gives CDR1 SGHNT, CDR2 YENEEA. The CDR3 loop is CASSLGTTNYGYTF. DNA of the CDR3: TGTGCCAGCAGCTTAGGTACCACTAACTATGGCTACACCTTC. Full variable domain (outside the CDR3, taken from reference TRBV11-3 and TRBJ1-2): EAGVVQSPRYKIIEKKQPVAFWCNPISGHNTLYWYLQNLGQGPELLIRYENEEAVDDSQLPKDRFSAERLKGVDSTLKIQPAELGDSAVYLCASSLGTTNYGYTFGSGTRLTVV.

There are a few counts of this clonotype. This rearrangement joins TRBV11-3 to TRBJ1-1; a weak D match, TRBD1 (6 bases). V shed 2 bases and J shed 6 bases, with 13 bases lying between them. Germline lookup yields CDR1 SGHNT and CDR2 YENEEA. The CDR3 has 14 residues. The CDR3 DNA reads TGTGCCAGCAGCTTAAGGTCGACAGGCCCTGAAGCTTTCTTT. Translated: CASSLRSTGPEAFF. Full variable domain (outside the CDR3, taken from reference TRBV11-3 and TRBJ1-1): EAGVVQSPRYKIIEKKQPVAFWCNPISGHNTLYWYLQNLGQGPELLIRYENEEAVDDSQLPKDRFSAERLKGVDSTLKIQPAELGDSAVYLCASSLRSTGPEAFFGQGTRLTVV.

This clonotype was seen repeatedly, ten times or more. The J gene is TRBJ2-1, the V gene TRBV12-3 or TRBV12-4, with D unclear. The CDR3 sequence is 14 residues long. The V gene lost 1 base and the J gene lost 10 bases, with 14 bases spanning the gap. The CDR3 sequence: CASSLVGGGSEQFF. The CDR3 DNA follows: TGTGCCAGCAGTTTAGTAGGCGGCGGCAGCGAGCAGTTCTTC.

This clonotype has ten or more counts. The chain links TRBV10-3 to TRBJ2-3; the match to TRBD1 covers 7 bases. CDR1 and CDR2 (germline): ENHRY, SYGVKD. V lost 11 bases and J lost 2; bases outside the gene matches: 7. The CDR3 consists of 13 residues. The CDR3 sequence: CASRQGITDTQYF. DNA for the CDR3: TGTGCCTCCCGACAGGGAATCACAGATACGCAGTATTTT.

The V gene is TRBV15, the J gene TRBJ2-1; the D gene could be TRBD1 or TRBD2 (5 bases each). Per germline, CDR1 LNHNV and CDR2 YYDKDF (reference sequence). The CDR3 is made up of 12 amino acids. Trimming stripped 8 bases from V and 12 bases from J, with 17 bases between. The CDR3 here is CATARGPGMQFF. As DNA, the CDR3 is TGTGCCACCGCACGGGGCCCGGGGATGCAGTTCTTC.

The rearrangement uses TRBV7-8 and TRBJ2-7; D gene ambiguous. From germline, CDR1 is SGHVS and CDR2 FQNEAQ. Trimming cost V 3 bases and J 4 bases, with 7 bases left between them. The CDR3 is made up of 12 amino acids. CDR3 residues: CASSLIEYEQYF. The CDR3, as DNA: TGTGCCAGCAGCTTGATTGAATACGAGCAGTACTTC.

The chain has TRBV2 and TRBJ2-1; D gene ambiguous. The CDR3 is 13 amino acids. The germline gives CDR1 SNHLY, CDR2 FYNNEI. Trimming stripped 3 bases from V and 4 bases from J, with 7 bases between. The CDR3 is CASSDSEYNEQFF. CDR3 DNA sequence: TGTGCCAGCAGTGACTCCGAGTACAATGAGCAGTTCTTC.

This clonotype was recorded a few times. This chain links TRBV29-1 with TRBJ1-2; D gene uncertain. CDR1 is SQVTM, CDR2 ANQGSEA, per germline. Trimming removed 5 bases from V and 13 bases from J, with 17 bases in between. CDR3 length equals 11 residues. The CDR3 region is CSVPVYESRTF. The CDR3, as DNA: TGCAGCGTTCCAGTTTATGAAAGTCGCACCTTC. The entire variable domain, with the rest obtained from reference TRBV29-1 and TRBJ1-2, is as follows: SAVISQKPSRDICQRGTSLTIQCQVDSQVTMMFWYRQQPGQSLTLIATANQGSEATYESGFVIDKFPISRPNLTFSTLTVSNMSPEDSSIYLCSVPVYESRTFGSGTRLTVV.

This clonotype was counted only a few times. V and J are TRBV27 and TRBJ2-3; D gene ambiguous. Deletions cut 6 bases from V and 4 bases from J, with 14 bases between. The CDR3 contains 14 residues. Germline V lookup: CDR1 MNHEY, CDR2 SMNVEV (reference sequence). The CDR3 sequence is CASSPIPLADTQYF. CDR3 nucleotide sequence: TGTGCCAGCAGCCCAATCCCATTGGCAGATACGCAGTATTTT.

This clonotype was seen only a few times. The CDR3 here is CSVASTTGNTIYF. CDR3 nucleotides: TGCAGCGTTGCGTCAACGACAGGAAACACCATATATTTT. The chain is built from TRBV29-1 and TRBJ1-3; no firm D call. This CDR3 has 13 amino acids. Deletions cut 4 bases from V and 4 bases from J, with 11 bases between. The germline gives CDR1 SQVTM, CDR2 ANQGSEA.

This clonotype was seen a few times. J is TRBJ1-6 and V is TRBV6-1, with TRBD1 identical over 7 bases. Germline V gene lookup returns CDR1 MNHNS and CDR2 SASEGT. The length of the CDR3 is 14 residues. The J segment lost 8 bases and the V segment lost 5 bases, leaving 6 bases of the junction unmatched. As DNA, the CDR3 is TGTGCCAGCAGTACCGGGACAGACTATTCACCCCTCCACTTT. It translates to CASSTGTDYSPLHF.

This clonotype has a count of ten or more. The chain joins TRBV12-3 or TRBV12-4 to TRBJ2-1; 8 nucleotides match TRBD1. This CDR3 is 16 amino acids long. Trimming took 3 bases from V and 2 from J; bases not matched to a gene: 6. CDR3 nucleotides: TGTGCCAGCAGTTTCTTAATACAGGGGGCCTACAATGAGCAGTTCTTC. Translated: CASSFLIQGAYNEQFF.

The sample holds many counts of this clonotype. V and J are TRBV18 and TRBJ1-1; D remains ambiguous. V lost 2 bases and J 6 bases, leaving 10 bases between the germline ends. The CDR3 covers 13 residues. CDR1 KGHSH and CDR2 LQKENI come from the germline V gene. This CDR3 reads CASSPTATAEAFF. CDR3 bases: TGTGCCAGCTCACCAACTGCCACAGCTGAAGCTTTCTTT.

This clonotype was picked up many times. CDR3 sequence (DNA): TGTGCCAGCAGTTTTTTCGGGGGCGTCCCAGAGACCCAGTACTTC. Its translation is CASSFFGGVPETQYF. The chain links TRBV27 to TRBJ2-5; TRBD1 or TRBD2 may be the D gene (6 bases each). With 3 bases removed from V and 4 bases from J, the gap between germline ends came to 15 bases. The CDR3 runs 15 residues. Germline values: CDR1 MNHEY, CDR2 SMNVEV (reference sequence).

This clonotype was observed a handful of times. The CDR3 DNA reads TGTGCCAGCAGTTTAACCTCTCAGGGGGGGGTGAACAGAGCCACAGAGACCCAGTACTTC. Its protein is CASSLTSQGGVNRATETQYF. The V call is TRBV27, the J call TRBJ2-5; D is perhaps TRBD1 or TRBD2 (7 bases each). The CDR3 is 20 amino acids. Trimming left V 2 bases short and J 4 bases short, with 29 bases between. Germline V CDR1 and CDR2: MNHEY, SMNVEV (reference sequence).

This clonotype has just a few counts. The chain combines TRBV6-1 with TRBJ1-5; D might be TRBD1 (6 bases). V lost 0 bases to trimming and J lost 4 bases, with 13 bases between them. This CDR3 is 16 amino acids long. Germline CDR1 and CDR2: MNHNS and SASEGT. CDR3 residues: CASSEAGVGGNQPQHF. The CDR3 nucleotides read TGTGCCAGCAGTGAAGCGGGGGTAGGGGGTAATCAGCCCCAGCATTTT.

Ten or more counts support this clonotype. This chain links TRBV5-1 with TRBJ2-7, with TRBD1 as a possible D gene (5 bases). The CDR3 sequence is 16 residues long. Germline CDR1 reads SGHRS; CDR2 reads YFSETQ. V lost 0 bases to trimming and J lost 3 bases, with 16 bases between them. The CDR3 bases are TGCGCCAGCAGCTTGGCCGTTAGACAGAACTACTACGAGCAGTACTTC. It translates to CASSLAVRQNYYEQYF.

This clonotype was observed at least ten times. The chain has TRBV6-2 or TRBV6-3 and TRBJ2-7; D assignment may be TRBD1 or TRBD2 (5 bases each). The CDR3 is 14 amino acids. Germline CDR1 is MNHEY and CDR2 is SVGEGT. V gave up 11 bases and J gave up 4 bases, with 21 bases separating them. The CDR3 DNA follows: TGTGCCTCGGCCCGGGCAGGGACCCTATACGAGCAGTACTTC. This encodes CASARAGTLYEQYF.

This clonotype was recorded many times. V and J are TRBV28 and TRBJ2-2; TRBD1 aligns across 7 bases. Germline loops: CDR1 MDHEN, CDR2 SYDVKM. V shed 6 bases, J shed 1 base, and the junction held 2 bases outside the gene matches. This CDR3 is 14 amino acids long. The DNA of the CDR3 is TGTGCCAGCAGCGGGACAGAGAACACCGGGGAGCTGTTTTTT. It yields the protein CASSGTENTGELFF. Combining the CDR3 with reference TRBV28 and TRBJ2-2 gives the whole variable domain DVKVTQSSRYLVKRTGEKVFLECVQDMDHENMFWYRQDPGLGLRLIYFSYDVKMKEKGDIPEGYSVSREKKERFSLILESASTNQTSMYLCASSGTENTGELFFGEGSRLTVL.

This clonotype was counted many times. The chain has TRBV24-1 and TRBJ2-5; D may be TRBD1 (6 bases). This CDR3 comprises 15 residues. Trimming stripped 2 bases from V and 6 bases from J, with 15 bases between. Per the germline V gene, CDR1 is KGHDR and CDR2 is SFDVKD. The CDR3 DNA reads TGTGCCACCAGTGATTATTCAGGGGTTTTGCAGACCCAGTACTTC. Protein sequence: CATSDYSGVLQTQYF.

As regards this clonotype: A read error may be the cause here, since a much bigger clone is one base away. The chain couples TRBV7-9 to TRBJ2-3, with 7 bases that match TRBD2. Germline-derived CDR1 and CDR2 are SEHNR and FQNEAQ (reference sequence). This CDR3 has 14 residues. CDR3 sequence (DNA): TGTGCCAGCGGGAGGGATATCAGCACAGATATGCAGTATTTT. The encoded protein is CASGRDISTDMQYF.

This clonotype was observed at least ten times. The V gene is TRBV20-1, the J gene TRBJ2-2; D is uncertain. CDR1 DFQATT and CDR2 SNEGSKA come from the germline V gene (reference sequence). The ends were cut back, 0 bases at V and 7 bases at J, with 9 bases in the middle. The CDR3 is 13 residues long. The CDR3 is CSAREFTGGELFF. CDR3 sequence (DNA): TGCAGTGCTAGAGAGTTCACTGGCGGGGAGCTGTTTTTT.

There are many counts of this clonotype. The rearrangement joins TRBV28 to TRBJ1-6; D is uncertain. Per germline, CDR1 MDHEN and CDR2 SYDVKM. Trimming pared 6 bases from V and 9 bases from J, leaving 9 bases between. The CDR3 runs 12 residues. The CDR3 protein is CASSFGGSPLHF. The CDR3 region has the DNA TGTGCCAGCAGCTTCGGTGGTTCACCCCTCCACTTT.

The sample holds many counts of this clonotype. J is TRBJ1-5 and V is TRBV27; D uncertain. This CDR3 has 13 amino acids. Germline values: CDR1 MNHEY, CDR2 SMNVEV (reference sequence). The germline V and J ends were trimmed by 9 bases and 6 bases, with 15 bases remaining between them. The CDR3: CARKKQVGQPQHF. CDR3 DNA: TGTGCCAGGAAGAAACAAGTCGGTCAGCCCCAGCATTTT.

This clonotype came up a few times. With a much larger clone just one base away, this may be a read error. Since the CDR3 does not end with the conserved phenylalanine or tryptophan, this likely comes from a read error. The gene calls are TRBV20-1 and TRBJ2-7; 8 bases fit TRBD2. Germline V gives CDR1 DFQATT, CDR2 SNEGSKA (reference sequence). The CDR3 extends over 13 amino acids. The junction had 5 bases not matched to a gene; V was cut back by 7 bases and J by 0 bases. CDR3: CSVPSGSSYEQYL. The CDR3 DNA sequence: TGCAGTGTACCAAGCGGGAGCTCCTACGAGCAGTACCTC.

At least ten counts were recorded for this clonotype. This chain joins TRBV2 and TRBJ2-1; 11 nucleotides match TRBD2. CDR1 SNHLY and CDR2 FYNNEI come from the germline V gene. The CDR3 loop spans 16 amino acids. With V trimmed by 6 bases and J by 4 bases, 8 bases remained unmatched. The CDR3 region is CASSPARLAGYNEQFF. In DNA form, the CDR3 reads TGTGCCAGCAGCCCAGCCCGACTAGCGGGATACAATGAGCAGTTCTTC.

A word on this clonotype: A much larger clone lies one base from this, so it may be a read error. The chain has TRBV2 and TRBJ2-2; no clear D gene. The CDR3 length is 13 residues. Germline V gene sequence: CDR1 SNHLY, CDR2 FYNNEI. With 5 bases removed from V and 1 base from J, the gap between germline ends came to 5 bases. The CDR3 sequence: CASSKENTGELFF. CDR3 coding DNA: TGTGCCAGCAGTAAAGAGAACACCGGGGAGCTGTTTTTT.